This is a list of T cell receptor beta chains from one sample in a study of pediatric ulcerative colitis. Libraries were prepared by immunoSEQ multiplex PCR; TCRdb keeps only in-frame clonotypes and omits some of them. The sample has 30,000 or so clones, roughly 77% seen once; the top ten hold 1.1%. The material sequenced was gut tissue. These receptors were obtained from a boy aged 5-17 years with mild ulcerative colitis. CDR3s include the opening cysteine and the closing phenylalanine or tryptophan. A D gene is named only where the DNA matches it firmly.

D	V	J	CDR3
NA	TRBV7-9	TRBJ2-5	CASSPQGETQYF
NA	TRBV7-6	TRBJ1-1	CASSQTPWVNTEAFF
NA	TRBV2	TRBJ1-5	CASSEEGIQPQHF
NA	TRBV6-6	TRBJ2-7	CASSYSVKGAYEQYF
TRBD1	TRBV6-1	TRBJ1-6	CASSRQGVDPPLHF
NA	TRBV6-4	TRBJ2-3	CASSEGPSTDTQYF
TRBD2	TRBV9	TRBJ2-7	CASSVGGGAYEQYF
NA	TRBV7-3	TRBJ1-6	CASSSQGPGNSPLHF
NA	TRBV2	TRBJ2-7	CASSVHAYDYEQYF
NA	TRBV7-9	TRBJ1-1	CASSLAGRTEAFF